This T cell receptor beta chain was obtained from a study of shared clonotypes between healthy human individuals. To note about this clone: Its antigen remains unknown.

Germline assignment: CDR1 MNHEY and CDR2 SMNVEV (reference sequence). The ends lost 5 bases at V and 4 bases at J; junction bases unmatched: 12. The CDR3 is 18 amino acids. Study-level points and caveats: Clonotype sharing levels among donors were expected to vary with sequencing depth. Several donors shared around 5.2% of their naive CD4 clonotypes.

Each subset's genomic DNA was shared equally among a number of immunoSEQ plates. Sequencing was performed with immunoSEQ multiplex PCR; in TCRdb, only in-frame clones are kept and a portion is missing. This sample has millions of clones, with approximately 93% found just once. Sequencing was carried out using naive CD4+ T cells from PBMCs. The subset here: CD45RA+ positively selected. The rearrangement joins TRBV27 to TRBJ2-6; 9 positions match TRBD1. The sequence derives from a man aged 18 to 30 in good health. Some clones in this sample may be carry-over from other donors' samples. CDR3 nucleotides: TGTGCCAGCAGTCTCAACCCGGGACAGGGTTCCGGGGCCAACGTCCTGACTTTC. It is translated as CASSLNPGQGSGANVLTF. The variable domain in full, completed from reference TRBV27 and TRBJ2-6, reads EAQVTQNPRYLITVTGKKLTVTCSQNMNHEYMSWYRQDPGLGLRQIYYSMNVEVTDKGDVPEGYKVSRKEKRNFPLILESPSPNQTSLYFCASSLNPGQGSGANVLTFGAGSRLTVL.